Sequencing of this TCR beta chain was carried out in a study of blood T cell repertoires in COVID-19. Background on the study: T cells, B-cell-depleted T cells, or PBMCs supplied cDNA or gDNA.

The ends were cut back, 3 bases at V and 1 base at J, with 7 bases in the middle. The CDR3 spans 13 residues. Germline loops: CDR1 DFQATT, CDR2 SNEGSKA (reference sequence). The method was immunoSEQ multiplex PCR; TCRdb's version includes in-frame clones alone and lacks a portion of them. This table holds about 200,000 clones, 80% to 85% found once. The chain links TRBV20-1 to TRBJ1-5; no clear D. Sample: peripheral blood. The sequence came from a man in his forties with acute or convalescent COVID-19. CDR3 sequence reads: CSASIKSNQPQHF. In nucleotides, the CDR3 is TGCAGTGCTAGTATAAAAAGCAATCAGCCCCAGCATTTT.